Presented here are 19 T cell receptor beta chains from one specimen sequenced in a study of OX40 agonist ivuxolimab in advanced cancers. The library was prepared using the immunoSEQ multiplex PCR assay. This is the immuneACCESS table as TCRdb keeps it, with only in-frame sequences that have V and J called. A part of the clones is gone; compared with another copy, unresolved V genes explain less than half, and the rest is unexplained. Within this sample are about 46,000 clones, with around 87% of them counted one time only. Roughly 12% of the sample is taken by the ten largest. Sequenced here: CD4+ or CD8+ T cells sorted from blood, sampled in a trial of the OX40 agonist ivuxolimab. These receptor sequences come from an adult with an advanced solid tumor such as melanoma, head and neck, liver or kidney cancer.

This clone has only one observation. The chain combines TRBV23-1 with TRBJ2-2; possible D gene TRBD1, 5 bases. TRBV23-1 is known as an ORF, though its function is uncertain. The CDR3 has 20 residues. Trimming pared 2 bases from V and 0 bases from J, leaving 22 bases between. This CDR3 reads CASSQTNQGKTRANTGELFF. The DNA for the CDR3 is TGCGCCAGCAGTCAAACGAACCAGGGAAAGACCCGCGCGAACACCGGGGAGCTGTTTTTT.

V and J are TRBV27 and TRBJ2-7, with TRBD2 as a possible D gene (6 bases). The CDR3 has 14 residues. Germline V lookup: CDR1 MNHEY, CDR2 SMNVEV (reference sequence). The V and J ends lost 3 bases and 2 bases respectively, with 11 bases between them. This CDR3 reads CASSFVGGTYEQYF. The CDR3 DNA reads TGTGCCAGCAGTTTTGTAGGAGGGACCTACGAGCAGTACTTC.

This CDR3 reads CASISGGVIGYTF. The CDR3 region has the DNA TGTGCCAGCATCTCTGGAGGGGTAATAGGCTACACCTTC. This chain uses TRBV5-4 with TRBJ1-2; D is perhaps TRBD1 (5 bases). There are 13 residues in the CDR3. Germline values: CDR1 SGHNT, CDR2 YYREEE (reference sequence). V dropped 6 bases and J dropped 8 bases, with 17 bases sitting between them.

This clone has just one count. The chain links TRBV6-6 to TRBJ2-2, with no clear D. The length of the CDR3 is 12 residues. V lost 4 bases, J lost 7 bases, and 7 bases lay in between. The germline V gene has CDR1 MNHNY and CDR2 SVGAGI (reference sequence). This chain's CDR3 is CASSFSDGELFF. The CDR3 nucleotides read TGTGCCAGCAGTTTTTCAGACGGGGAGCTGTTTTTT.

The genes are TRBV7-9 and TRBJ1-1, with a weak D call TRBD1 (6 bases). Germline values: CDR1 SEHNR, CDR2 FQNEAQ (reference sequence). Deletions cut 7 bases from V and 3 bases from J, with 9 bases between. CDR3 length: 12 residues. In nucleotides, the CDR3 is TGTGCCAGCATCAACAGGGACACTGAAGCTTTCTTT. This codes for CASINRDTEAFF.

The chain is built from TRBV18 and TRBJ2-7; D unclear. CDR3 length equals 12 residues. Germline CDR1 and CDR2: KGHSH and LQKENI. V was cut by 1 base and J by 6 bases, with 7 bases left in between. In DNA, the CDR3 is TGTGCCAGCTCACCACAAAAGGTCGAGCAGTACTTC. Translating gives CASSPQKVEQYF.

The DNA of the CDR3 is TGTGCCAGCAGTTTTGCGACTAGCGGGGAGTCACCCCTCACTTCCTACGAGCAGTACTTC. This sequence encodes CASSFATSGESPLTSYEQYF. V is TRBV27 and J is TRBJ2-7; 11 bases fit TRBD2. Germline loops: CDR1 MNHEY, CDR2 SMNVEV (reference sequence). J was trimmed by 1 base and V by 3 bases; bases with no gene match: 17. The CDR3 runs 20 residues.

This clone occurred once. V usage is TRBV7-9 and J usage is TRBJ1-2; TRBD1 is a possible D gene (5 bases). The CDR3 runs to 13 residues. Germline CDR1 reads SEHNR; CDR2 reads FQNEAQ (reference sequence). In DNA, the CDR3 is TGTGCGGTCAGGGTTGGGGCAGACTATGGCTACACCTTC. Protein sequence: CAVRVGADYGYTF.

The J gene is TRBJ2-7, the V gene TRBV7-2; 7 nucleotides align to TRBD1. In germline, CDR1 is SGHTA, CDR2 FQGNSA. The V and J ends lost 6 bases and 2 bases, in that order; junction bases with no gene match: 7. This CDR3 region has 14 residues. Here the CDR3 DNA reads TGTGCCAGCAGGTTGATCACAGGGGCCTACGAGCAGTACTTC. It codes for CASRLITGAYEQYF.

This chain links TRBV25-1 with TRBJ2-7; 9 positions match TRBD1. With 6 bases clipped from V and 2 bases from J, the junction kept 17 bases outside the gene matches. CDR1 and CDR2 from the germline V gene are MGHDK and SYGVNS. CDR3 length: 18 residues. Written as DNA, the CDR3 is TGTGCCAGCAGGCAGCCCCTCGTTCTAGGGGACAGGGCCTACGAGCAGTACTTC. It yields the protein CASRQPLVLGDRAYEQYF.

The chain recombines TRBV27 with TRBJ2-7; D is unclear. In germline, CDR1 is MNHEY, CDR2 SMNVEV (reference sequence). The CDR3 spans 14 residues. Trimming left V 3 bases short and J 0 bases short, with 9 bases between. The CDR3 DNA follows: TGTGCCAGCAGTTTTGTGGATAGCTCCTACGAGCAGTACTTC. Its translation: CASSFVDSSYEQYF.

The chain carries TRBV5-1 and TRBJ1-1; D possibly corresponds to TRBD1 (5 bases). The CDR3 is 15 residues long. V dropped 2 bases and J dropped 1 base, with 12 bases sitting between them. CDR1 SGHRS and CDR2 YFSETQ come from the germline V gene. The DNA of the CDR3 is TGCGCCAGCAGCTTTACCGGGACGGCGAACACTGAAGCTTTCTTT. Its translation: CASSFTGTANTEAFF. The variable domain in full, with the rest retrieved from reference TRBV5-1 and TRBJ1-1, is KAGVTQTPRYLIKTRGQQVTLSCSPISGHRSVSWYQQTPGQGLQFLFEYFSETQRNKGNFPGRFSGRQFSNSRSEMNVSTLELGDSALYLCASSFTGTANTEAFFGQGTRLTVV.

This clone has a handful of counts. In DNA, the CDR3 is TGTGCCAGCAGCTCGCCCGGGACAGGACATCAGCCCCAGCATTTT. Translation: CASSSPGTGHQPQHF. This chain joins TRBV7-9 and TRBJ1-5; the match to TRBD1 covers 8 bases. The V gene's germline CDR1 is SEHNR and CDR2 FQNEAQ (reference sequence). This CDR3 has 15 amino acids. J lost 5 bases, V lost 4 bases, and 7 bases had no gene match.

The chain has TRBV15 and TRBJ1-1; maybe TRBD1 (5 bases). The CDR3 extends over 14 amino acids. Per the germline V gene, CDR1 is LNHNV and CDR2 is YYDKDF (reference sequence). V was cut by 4 bases and J by 6 bases, with 15 bases left in between. As DNA, the CDR3 is TGTGCCACCAGCACCCCGGGGGGTGGGGCTGAAGCTTTCTTT. This gives the protein CATSTPGGGAEAFF.

J is TRBJ1-5 and V is TRBV19; 9 bases are shared with TRBD1. CDR1 and CDR2 (germline): LNHDA, SQIVND (reference sequence). This CDR3 comprises 16 residues. J gave up 3 bases and V 3 bases, and 6 bases lay outside the gene matches. CDR3 sequence: CASSILGTGTNQPQHF. In nucleotides, the CDR3 is TGTGCCAGTAGTATTTTGGGGACAGGGACCAATCAGCCCCAGCATTTT. Full variable domain (outside the CDR3, taken from reference TRBV19 and TRBJ1-5): DGGITQSPKYLFRKEGQNVTLSCEQNLNHDAMYWYRQDPGQGLRLIYYSQIVNDFQKGDIAEGYSVSREKKESFPLTVTSAQKNPTAFYLCASSILGTGTNQPQHFGDGTRLSIL.

The rearrangement links TRBV4-1 to TRBJ1-1; a possible D gene is TRBD1 (5 bases). The V end lost 4 bases, the J end lost 3 bases, and 15 bases lay between the germline ends. The CDR3 consists of 15 residues. Germline V gene data show CDR1 as MGHRA and CDR2 as YSYEKL. The CDR3 DNA is TGCGCCAGCAGCCGCCCCGCGGGACTTCACACTGAAGCTTTCTTT. It yields the protein CASSRPAGLHTEAFF.

The J gene is TRBJ2-1, the V gene TRBV7-6; the D is unclear. The V and J ends lost 1 base and 9 bases respectively, with 10 bases between them. Germline CDR1 reads SGHVS; CDR2 reads FNYEAQ. The CDR3 has 13 residues. The CDR3 sequence: CASSLVSSSEQFF. DNA of the CDR3: TGTGCCAGCAGCTTAGTGTCGTCCTCTGAGCAGTTCTTC.

J is TRBJ2-5 and V is TRBV7-9; 8 bases fit TRBD2. The germline gives CDR1 SEHNR, CDR2 FQNEAQ (reference sequence). The CDR3 spans 14 residues. The trim removed 7 bases at V and 2 bases at J, leaving 6 bases unmatched. Here the CDR3 reads CASTATSAQETQYF. For the CDR3, the DNA is TGTGCCAGCACCGCGACTAGCGCGCAAGAGACCCAGTACTTC.

The V gene is TRBV29-1, the J gene TRBJ2-1; 12 nucleotides match TRBD2. V was clipped by 1 base and J by 0 bases; unmatched bases: 7. This CDR3 is 18 amino acids long. Germline assignment: CDR1 SQVTM and CDR2 ANQGSEA. CDR3 residues: CSVEGLAGEGSSYNEQFF. DNA of the CDR3: TGCAGCGTTGAAGGACTAGCGGGGGAGGGGAGCTCCTACAATGAGCAGTTCTTC.